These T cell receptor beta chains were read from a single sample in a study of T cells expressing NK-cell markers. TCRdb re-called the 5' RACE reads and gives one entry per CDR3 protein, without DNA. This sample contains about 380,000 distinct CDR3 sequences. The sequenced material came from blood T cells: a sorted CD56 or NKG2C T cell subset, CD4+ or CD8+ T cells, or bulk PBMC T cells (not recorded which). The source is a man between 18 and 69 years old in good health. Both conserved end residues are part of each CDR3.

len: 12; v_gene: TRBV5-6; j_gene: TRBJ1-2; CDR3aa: CASSLGGPGYTF
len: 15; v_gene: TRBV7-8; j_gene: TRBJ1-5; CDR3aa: CASRRGPASNQPQHF
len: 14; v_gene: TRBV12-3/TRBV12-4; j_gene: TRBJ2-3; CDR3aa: CASTDVGSTDTQYF
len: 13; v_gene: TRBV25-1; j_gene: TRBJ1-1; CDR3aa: CASTASRGGAAFF
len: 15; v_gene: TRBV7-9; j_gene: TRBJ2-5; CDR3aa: CASSSRGAGHETQYF
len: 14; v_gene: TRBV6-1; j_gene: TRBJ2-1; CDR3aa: CASSGIRRNDEQFF
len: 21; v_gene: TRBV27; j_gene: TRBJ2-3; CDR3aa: CASSPLGTSGGPLSSTDTQYF
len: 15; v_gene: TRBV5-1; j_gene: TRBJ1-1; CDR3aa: CASSYQGQENTEAFF
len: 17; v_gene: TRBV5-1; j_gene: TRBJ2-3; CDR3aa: CASSSYTGTSGTDTQYF
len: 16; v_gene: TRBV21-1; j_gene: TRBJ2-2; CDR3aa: CASQVDWTVNTGELFF
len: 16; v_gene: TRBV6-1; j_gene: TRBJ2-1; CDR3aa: CASSVVGPNNYNEQFF
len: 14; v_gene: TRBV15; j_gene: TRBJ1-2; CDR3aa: CATSRQTGFDGYTF
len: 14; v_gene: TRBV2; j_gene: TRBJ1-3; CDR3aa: CASRYDLSGNTIYF
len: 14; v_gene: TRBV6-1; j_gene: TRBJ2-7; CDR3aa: CASSAQKFSYEQYF
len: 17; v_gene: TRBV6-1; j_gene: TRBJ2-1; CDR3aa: CASSPFSSLAGYNEQFF
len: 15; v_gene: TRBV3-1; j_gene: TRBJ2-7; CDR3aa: CASSQASGGPYEQYF
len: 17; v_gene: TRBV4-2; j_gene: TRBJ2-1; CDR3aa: CASSQRRVGAVNNEQFF
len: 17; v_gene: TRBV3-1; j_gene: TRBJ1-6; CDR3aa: CASSPLGGGGDNSPLHF
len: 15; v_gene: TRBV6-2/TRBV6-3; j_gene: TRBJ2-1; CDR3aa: CASRGTASSYNEQFF
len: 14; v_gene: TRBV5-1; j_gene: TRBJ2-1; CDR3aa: CASSRGSGRDEQFF
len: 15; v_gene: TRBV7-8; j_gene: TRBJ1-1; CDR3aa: CASSSLGGGNTEAFF
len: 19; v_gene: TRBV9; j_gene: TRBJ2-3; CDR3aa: CASSVELGLAGGVTDTQYF
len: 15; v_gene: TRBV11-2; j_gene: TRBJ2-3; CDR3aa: CASRRPGHSTDTQYF
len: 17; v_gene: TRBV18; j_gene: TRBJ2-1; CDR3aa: CASSPPIADRPYNEQFF
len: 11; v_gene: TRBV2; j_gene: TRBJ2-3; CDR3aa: CASKKLDTQYF
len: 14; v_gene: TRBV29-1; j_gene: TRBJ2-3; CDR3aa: CSAARTGALDTQYF
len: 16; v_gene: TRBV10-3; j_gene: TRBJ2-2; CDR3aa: CAAHGQGAIRTGELFF
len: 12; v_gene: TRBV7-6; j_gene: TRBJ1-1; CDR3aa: CASSSQNTEAFF
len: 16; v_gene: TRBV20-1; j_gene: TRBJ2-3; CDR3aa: CSARSGAGVGTDTQYF
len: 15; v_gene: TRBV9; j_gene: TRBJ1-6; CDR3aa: CASSVGWGVDSPLHF
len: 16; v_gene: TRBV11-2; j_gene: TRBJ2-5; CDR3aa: CASRRPGGAEVETQYF
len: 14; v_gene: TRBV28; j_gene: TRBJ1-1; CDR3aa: CAGGRRGMNTEAFF
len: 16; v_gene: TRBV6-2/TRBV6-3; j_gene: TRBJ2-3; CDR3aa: CASSTGDRGLGDTQYF
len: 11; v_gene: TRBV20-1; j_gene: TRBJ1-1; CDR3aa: CSVGSATEAFF
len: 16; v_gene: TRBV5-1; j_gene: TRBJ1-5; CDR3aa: CASSLPGQGSNQPQHF
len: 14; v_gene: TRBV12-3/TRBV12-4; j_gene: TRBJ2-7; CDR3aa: CASQIQGPPYEQYF
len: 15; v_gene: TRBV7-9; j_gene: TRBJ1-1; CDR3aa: CASSLSGTGSTEAFF
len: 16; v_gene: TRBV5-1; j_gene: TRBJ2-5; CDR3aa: CASSKSDSGGQETQYF
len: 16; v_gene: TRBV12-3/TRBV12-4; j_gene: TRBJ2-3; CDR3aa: CASSFSGVGFGDTQYF
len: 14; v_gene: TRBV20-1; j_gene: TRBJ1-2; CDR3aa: CSARDARGRIDYTF